This is a list of T cell receptor beta chains from one sample in a study of cytomegalovirus exposure and HLA in healthy donors. Data came from immunoSEQ multiplex PCR; TCRdb stores just in-frame clones and leaves some out. The repertoire holds 150,000 to 200,000 clones, with over 75% as singletons. Sequencing input: PBMCs. The receptors were sampled from a woman between 25 and 40 years old in good health and CMV-seronegative. The CDR3 runs from the conserved cysteine through the conserved F or W. The order of the fields is clone size, V gene, J gene, D gene, CDR3 protein, CDR3 DNA. D genes are given only for firm matches. Only part of the rows carry a size: once, few, many, or a class if the clone is expanded.

clone_size: -
v_call: TRBV4-1
j_call: TRBJ2-7
d_call: -
cdr3_aa: CASSQVGGGPYEQYF
cdr3_nt: TGCGCCAGCAGCCAGGTAGGGGGGGGTCCCTACGAGCAGTACTTC

clone_size: -
v_call: TRBV28
j_call: TRBJ2-1
d_call: TRBD1
cdr3_aa: CASSLNRGIRNEQFF
cdr3_nt: TGTGCCAGCAGTTTAAACAGGGGGATACGCAATGAGCAGTTCTTC

clone_size: once
v_call: TRBV6-1
j_call: TRBJ1-2
d_call: TRBD1
cdr3_aa: CASSEETGTGYTF
cdr3_nt: TGTGCCAGCAGTGAGGAGACAGGGACAGGCTACACCTTC

clone_size: -
v_call: TRBV5-1
j_call: TRBJ1-2
d_call: -
cdr3_aa: CASSTAGHGYTF
cdr3_nt: TGCGCCAGCAGCACCGCAGGGCATGGCTACACCTTC

clone_size: -
v_call: TRBV9
j_call: TRBJ2-3
d_call: TRBD2
cdr3_aa: CASSVESAGGATDTQYF
cdr3_nt: TGTGCCAGCAGCGTAGAATCAGCGGGGGGAGCCACAGATACGCAGTATTTT

clone_size: -
v_call: TRBV29-1
j_call: TRBJ1-1
d_call: TRBD1
cdr3_aa: CSVADRGDNTEAFF
cdr3_nt: TGCAGCGTTGCGGACAGGGGGGATAACACTGAAGCTTTCTTT

clone_size: -
v_call: TRBV18
j_call: TRBJ2-2
d_call: TRBD1
cdr3_aa: CASSPVGQVMNTGELFF
cdr3_nt: TGTGCCAGCTCACCAGTAGGACAGGTCATGAACACCGGGGAGCTGTTTTTT

clone_size: -
v_call: TRBV30
j_call: TRBJ1-4
d_call: TRBD1
cdr3_aa: CAWKGGTGQGWEKLFF
cdr3_nt: TGTGCCTGGAAAGGGGGGACGGGACAGGGTTGGGAAAAACTGTTTTTT

clone_size: -
v_call: TRBV28
j_call: TRBJ2-5
d_call: TRBD2
cdr3_aa: CASSPFGWAPGGGQETQYF
cdr3_nt: TGTGCCAGCAGCCCCTTCGGGTGGGCCCCTGGCGGGGGGCAGGAGACCCAGTACTTC

clone_size: -
v_call: TRBV2
j_call: TRBJ1-4
d_call: TRBD1
cdr3_aa: CASQNRGNEKLFF
cdr3_nt: TGTGCCAGTCAAAACAGGGGTAATGAAAAACTGTTTTTT

clone_size: -
v_call: TRBV9
j_call: TRBJ2-3
d_call: TRBD2
cdr3_aa: CASSVEFPSGGAADTQYF
cdr3_nt: TGTGCCAGCAGCGTAGAGTTCCCTAGCGGGGGGGCGGCAGATACGCAGTATTTT

clone_size: -
v_call: TRBV2
j_call: TRBJ1-5
d_call: TRBD1
cdr3_aa: CASRGQGGQPQHF
cdr3_nt: TGTGCCAGCAGGGGACAGGGTGGGCAGCCCCAGCATTTT

clone_size: -
v_call: TRBV14
j_call: TRBJ2-5
d_call: TRBD2
cdr3_aa: CASSQDSLAGMRETQYF
cdr3_nt: TGTGCCAGCAGCCAAGATTCCCTAGCGGGGATGAGGGAGACCCAGTACTTC

clone_size: -
v_call: TRBV6-5
j_call: TRBJ2-2
d_call: -
cdr3_aa: CASSYGQYAGELFF
cdr3_nt: TGTGCCAGCAGTTACGGGCAGTACGCCGGGGAGCTGTTTTTT

clone_size: -
v_call: TRBV30
j_call: TRBJ1-4
d_call: -
cdr3_aa: CAWSARGTNEKLFF
cdr3_nt: TGTGCCTGGAGCGCGCGGGGCACTAATGAAAAACTGTTTTTT

clone_size: -
v_call: TRBV7-2
j_call: TRBJ2-7
d_call: -
cdr3_aa: CASSSRDYEQYF
cdr3_nt: TGTGCCAGCAGCTCCAGGGACTACGAGCAGTACTTC

clone_size: once
v_call: TRBV4-1
j_call: TRBJ1-2
d_call: -
cdr3_aa: CASSQDEVFVAFYGHTF
cdr3_nt: TGCGCCAGCAGCCAAGACGAGGTGTTCGTCGCATTCTATGGCCACACCTTC

clone_size: -
v_call: TRBV5-1
j_call: TRBJ2-5
d_call: -
cdr3_aa: CASSSTQETQYF
cdr3_nt: TGCGCCAGCAGCTCTACCCAAGAGACCCAGTACTTC

clone_size: -
v_call: TRBV28
j_call: TRBJ1-2
d_call: -
cdr3_aa: CASSLQTDSGGYTF
cdr3_nt: TGTGCCAGCAGTTTACAGACGGATTCGGGGGGCTACACCTTC

clone_size: -
v_call: TRBV7-9
j_call: TRBJ2-3
d_call: TRBD2
cdr3_aa: CASSPTLAGGLLSTDTQYF
cdr3_nt: TGTGCCAGCAGCCCCACCCTAGCGGGGGGTCTCCTTAGCACAGATACGCAGTATTTT

clone_size: -
v_call: TRBV2
j_call: TRBJ1-4
d_call: TRBD1
cdr3_aa: CASSAGTGGEKLFF
cdr3_nt: TGTGCCAGCAGTGCCGGGACAGGGGGTGAAAAACTGTTTTTT

clone_size: few
v_call: TRBV5-3
j_call: TRBJ1-2
d_call: TRBD1
cdr3_aa: CARSFRGIPAGGSPSFGYTF
cdr3_nt: TGTGCCAGAAGCTTTCGGGGGATTCCCGCAGGGGGCTCACCCTCTTTTGGCTACACCTTC

clone_size: few
v_call: TRBV5-1
j_call: TRBJ2-2
d_call: -
cdr3_aa: CATRLGSGNSPTGELFF
cdr3_nt: TGCGCCACCAGGCTAGGGTCAGGGAATTCTCCGACCGGGGAGCTGTTTTTT

clone_size: once
v_call: TRBV28
j_call: TRBJ1-2
d_call: -
cdr3_aa: CASSTQAPRGYGYTF
cdr3_nt: TGTGCCAGCAGTACCCAAGCCCCCAGGGGCTATGGCTACACCTTC

clone_size: -
v_call: TRBV19
j_call: TRBJ2-2
d_call: -
cdr3_aa: CATSWGQNTGELFF
cdr3_nt: TGTGCCACCTCCTGGGGGCAGAACACCGGGGAGCTGTTTTTT

clone_size: -
v_call: TRBV5-1
j_call: TRBJ2-7
d_call: -
cdr3_aa: CASSFGGGKWEQYF
cdr3_nt: TGCGCCAGCAGCTTCGGAGGGGGCAAGTGGGAGCAGTACTTC

clone_size: -
v_call: TRBV30
j_call: TRBJ1-2
d_call: TRBD1
cdr3_aa: CAWSRTGESYGYTF
cdr3_nt: TGTGCCTGGAGTAGGACAGGGGAATCCTATGGCTACACCTTC

clone_size: -
v_call: TRBV2
j_call: TRBJ2-6
d_call: -
cdr3_aa: CASTGIGRGPSGANVLTF
cdr3_nt: TGTGCCAGCACGGGGATAGGGAGAGGCCCCTCTGGGGCCAACGTCCTGACTTTC

clone_size: -
v_call: TRBV12-5
j_call: TRBJ2-7
d_call: TRBD1
cdr3_aa: CASGRDSSYEQYF
cdr3_nt: TGTGCTAGTGGCAGGGACAGCTCCTACGAGCAGTACTTC

clone_size: -
v_call: TRBV5-1
j_call: TRBJ2-7
d_call: -
cdr3_aa: CASSLAQGGYEQYF
cdr3_nt: TGCGCCAGCAGCTTGGCCCAGGGGGGTTACGAGCAGTACTTC

clone_size: -
v_call: TRBV6-5
j_call: TRBJ2-7
d_call: TRBD1
cdr3_aa: CASRGTGTGYEQYF
cdr3_nt: TGTGCCAGTAGGGGGACCGGGACAGGATACGAGCAGTACTTC

clone_size: once
v_call: TRBV5-1
j_call: TRBJ2-1
d_call: -
cdr3_aa: CASSLSSGLYNEQFF
cdr3_nt: TGCGCCAGCAGCTTGTCGTCAGGTCTGTACAATGAGCAGTTCTTC

clone_size: -
v_call: TRBV7-2
j_call: TRBJ2-2
d_call: TRBD2
cdr3_aa: CASSTKGLAGGLYTGELFF
cdr3_nt: TGTGCCAGCAGCACAAAGGGACTAGCGGGGGGGCTTTACACCGGGGAGCTGTTTTTT

clone_size: -
v_call: TRBV6-6
j_call: TRBJ1-1
d_call: -
cdr3_aa: CASSYEYTEAFF
cdr3_nt: TGTGCCAGCAGTTACGAGTACACTGAAGCTTTCTTT

clone_size: -
v_call: TRBV14
j_call: TRBJ1-4
d_call: TRBD1
cdr3_aa: CASSRTGPILEKLFF
cdr3_nt: TGTGCCAGCAGCCGGACAGGCCCCATCTTGGAAAAACTGTTTTTT

clone_size: once
v_call: TRBV27
j_call: TRBJ1-2
d_call: TRBD1
cdr3_aa: CASSLSRRQGLNYGYTF
cdr3_nt: TGTGCCAGCAGTCTCTCCCGGAGACAGGGACTTAACTATGGCTACACCTTC

clone_size: -
v_call: TRBV9
j_call: TRBJ2-2
d_call: TRBD1
cdr3_aa: CASSAGQGESGELFF
cdr3_nt: TGTGCCAGCAGCGCGGGACAGGGGGAATCCGGGGAGCTGTTTTTT

clone_size: -
v_call: TRBV6-5
j_call: TRBJ2-7
d_call: -
cdr3_aa: CASSYSEGQPYEQYF
cdr3_nt: TGTGCCAGCAGTTACTCCGAGGGCCAGCCCTACGAGCAGTACTTC

clone_size: -
v_call: TRBV5-1
j_call: TRBJ2-5
d_call: -
cdr3_aa: CASSLAPEKETQYF
cdr3_nt: TGCGCCAGCAGCTTGGCGCCAGAAAAAGAGACCCAGTACTTC

clone_size: -
v_call: TRBV5-1
j_call: TRBJ1-3
d_call: -
cdr3_aa: CASSGQGYAGNTIYF
cdr3_nt: TGCGCCAGCAGTGGGCAGGGATACGCAGGAAACACCATATATTTT

clone_size: -
v_call: TRBV30
j_call: TRBJ1-1
d_call: TRBD1
cdr3_aa: CAWSVGTGNTEAFF
cdr3_nt: TGTGCCTGGAGTGTTGGGACAGGGAACACTGAAGCTTTCTTT

clone_size: -
v_call: TRBV7-9
j_call: TRBJ2-1
d_call: -
cdr3_aa: CASSHPKGQGEAYNEQFF
cdr3_nt: TGTGCCAGCAGCCACCCAAAGGGACAAGGCGAAGCCTACAATGAGCAGTTCTTC

clone_size: -
v_call: TRBV6-6
j_call: TRBJ2-1
d_call: TRBD2
cdr3_aa: CASRGLAGDSYNEQFF
cdr3_nt: TGTGCCAGCAGGGGGTTAGCGGGGGACTCCTACAATGAGCAGTTCTTC

clone_size: -
v_call: TRBV27
j_call: TRBJ2-5
d_call: -
cdr3_aa: CASSLVRGVETQYF
cdr3_nt: TGTGCCAGCAGTCTTGTACGGGGAGTCGAGACCCAGTACTTC

clone_size: few
v_call: TRBV5-4
j_call: TRBJ1-2
d_call: TRBD1
cdr3_aa: CASSPRQGADTGYTF
cdr3_nt: TGTGCCAGCAGCCCGAGACAGGGGGCCGATACTGGCTACACCTTC

clone_size: -
v_call: TRBV7-2
j_call: TRBJ1-1
d_call: -
cdr3_aa: CASSPSRGGTEAFF
cdr3_nt: TGTGCCAGCAGCCCAAGCAGGGGTGGGACTGAAGCTTTCTTT

clone_size: -
v_call: TRBV2
j_call: TRBJ1-6
d_call: TRBD1
cdr3_aa: CASSGSTGANSPLHF
cdr3_nt: TGTGCCAGCAGTGGTTCGACAGGGGCCAATTCACCCCTCCACTTT

clone_size: -
v_call: TRBV2
j_call: TRBJ1-4
d_call: -
cdr3_aa: CASSEQGLGEKLFF
cdr3_nt: TGTGCCAGCAGTGAACAGGGGCTGGGTGAAAAACTGTTTTTT

clone_size: -
v_call: TRBV19
j_call: TRBJ1-1
d_call: TRBD1
cdr3_aa: CASSITPQGGTEAFF
cdr3_nt: TGTGCCAGTAGTATAACTCCGCAGGGGGGCACTGAAGCTTTCTTT

clone_size: -
v_call: TRBV27
j_call: TRBJ1-1
d_call: -
cdr3_aa: CASSKWGPTDNTEAFF
cdr3_nt: TGTGCCAGCTCAAAATGGGGGCCGACAGATAACACTGAAGCTTTCTTT

clone_size: -
v_call: TRBV2
j_call: TRBJ1-1
d_call: -
cdr3_aa: CASSVGRDTEAFF
cdr3_nt: TGTGCCAGCAGTGTGGGGAGGGACACTGAAGCTTTCTTT